Only a few counts were recorded for the clone carrying this T cell receptor (beta chain). Its antigen remains unknown. Libraries were prepared by immunoSEQ multiplex PCR; TCRdb keeps only in-frame clonotypes and omits some of them. The sample lists a few hundred thousand clones, around 81% seen once, with around 12% in the top ten. The sample comes from a study of shared clonotypes between healthy human individuals. Study observations and caveats: Donor clonotype sharing was expected to depend on sequencing depth. Sampling used blood alone; tissue repertoires probably differ.

The TCR originated in a woman aged 40 to 50 in good health. Some clones in this sample may be carry-over from other donors' samples. Sample: PBMCs.

The CDR3 coding sequence is TGTGCCAGCAGGTGGACTAGCGGGAGATACGAGCAGTACTTC. Translating gives CASRWTSGRYEQYF. V gene TRBV6-6 combines with J gene TRBJ2-5; 13 nucleotides match TRBD2. The better agreement between TRBJ2-7 and the DNA end casts doubt on the J call. The germline V gene encodes CDR1 MNHNY and CDR2 SVGAGI (reference sequence). This CDR3 region has 14 residues.